A single sample is the source of the 9 T cell receptor beta chains below, sequenced in a study of T cell responses to AZD1222 COVID-19 vaccine. Sequencing used immunoSEQ multiplex PCR; TCRdb keeps in-frame clones, though not all of them. The table lists tens of thousands of clones, 85% of them singletons. The input for sequencing was peripheral blood, taken 28 days after the second AZD1222 dose. The receptors were sampled from an adult who received the AZD1222 COVID-19 vaccine.

This chain uses TRBV7-9 with TRBJ2-7; D assignment may be TRBD1 or TRBD2 (5 bases each). The germline V gene encodes CDR1 SEHNR and CDR2 FQNEAQ (reference sequence). V shed 2 bases and J shed 2 bases, with 10 bases lying between them. CDR3 length: 14 amino acids. The CDR3 DNA reads as TGTGCCAGCAGCTTATGGGACGGTACCTACGAGCAGTACTTC. Amino acids: CASSLWDGTYEQYF.

The V gene is TRBV3-1 (or the pseudogene TRBV3-2), the J gene TRBJ1-3; the D is unclear. Trimming stripped 2 bases from V and 0 bases from J, with 8 bases between. This CDR3 spans 15 amino acids. The V gene's germline CDR1 is LGHDT and CDR2 YNNKEL (reference sequence). The CDR3, as DNA: TGTGCCAGCAGCCAAACGAGCCTCTCTGGAAACACCATATATTTT. Translation gives CASSQTSLSGNTIYF.

The chain employs TRBV27 and TRBJ2-7; TRBD1 or TRBD2 may be the D gene (5 bases each). The CDR3 sequence is 16 residues long. V was trimmed by 5 bases and J by 3 bases, leaving 20 bases between them. CDR1 MNHEY and CDR2 SMNVEV come from the germline V gene (reference sequence). CDR3 sequence: CASSLTSRDPDYEQYF. CDR3 DNA: TGTGCCAGCAGTCTTACTTCCCGGGACCCGGACTACGAGCAGTACTTC.

The chain has TRBV2 and TRBJ2-5; TRBD2 matches at 13 bases. The CDR3 extends over 15 amino acids. Germline trimming cut 5 bases from V and 2 bases from J; bases unmatched to any gene: 2. CDR1 and CDR2 from the germline V gene are SNHLY and FYNNEI. This CDR3 reads CASSRGLAGQETQYF. The CDR3 coding sequence is TGTGCCAGCAGTAGGGGACTAGCGGGGCAAGAGACCCAGTACTTC. Complete variable domain (other parts from reference TRBV2 and TRBJ2-5): EPEVTQTPSHQVTQMGQEVILRCVPISNHLYFYWYRQILGQKVEFLVSFYNNEISEKSEIFDDQFSVERPDGSNFTLKIRSTKLEDSAMYFCASSRGLAGQETQYFGPGTRLLVL.

Only a few counts were recorded for this clone. The chain has TRBV10-3 and TRBJ1-5; D is possibly TRBD1 (6 bases). The germline V gene encodes CDR1 ENHRY and CDR2 SYGVKD. Trimming took 3 bases from V and 3 from J, leaving 15 bases between them. This CDR3 contains 16 residues. The CDR3 sequence is CAISDPRGDLNQPQHF. In nucleotides, the CDR3 is TGTGCCATCAGTGATCCGAGGGGGGACCTCAATCAGCCCCAGCATTTT.

The J gene is TRBJ1-5, the V gene TRBV7-8, with D possibly TRBD1 on 5 matching bases. This CDR3 is 16 amino acids long. With 6 bases removed from V and 4 bases from J, the gap between germline ends came to 19 bases. Germline-derived CDR1 and CDR2 are SGHVS and FQNEAQ. The CDR3, as DNA: TGTGCCAGCAGTCTCATGGGGACCAGAGCGAATCAGCCCCAGCATTTT. Translating gives CASSLMGTRANQPQHF.

This clone was seen a single time. The chain has TRBV4-3 and TRBJ2-3, with D unclear. Germline CDR1 and CDR2: LGHNA and YSLEER. The CDR3 has 15 residues. Trimming shortened V by 4 bases and J by 2 bases, and 13 bases separated the two germline ends. The CDR3 spells CASSPLWSDTDTQYF. The CDR3 coding sequence is TGCGCCAGCAGCCCCCTGTGGTCCGACACAGATACGCAGTATTTT.

The chain has TRBV3-1 (or the pseudogene TRBV3-2) and TRBJ1-2, with 8 bases fitting TRBD1. The CDR3 is made up of 17 amino acids. Germline-derived CDR1 and CDR2 are LGHDT and YNNKEL (reference sequence). V lost 0 bases, J lost 4 bases, and 10 bases stayed unmatched. The CDR3 sequence: CASSQDLGQGVFYGYTF. CDR3 nucleotides: TGTGCCAGCAGCCAAGACCTTGGACAGGGAGTGTTCTATGGCTACACCTTC.

V usage is TRBV5-1 and J usage is TRBJ2-3; TRBD1 aligns across 8 bases. Trimming removed 4 bases from V and 2 bases from J; junction bases left unmatched: 3. This CDR3 region has 14 residues. Germline loops: CDR1 SGHRS, CDR2 YFSETQ. Here the CDR3 reads CASSRQGLTDTQYF. CDR3 nucleotide sequence: TGCGCCAGCAGCCGACAGGGGCTCACAGATACGCAGTATTTT. Together with reference TRBV5-1 and TRBJ2-3, the CDR3 gives the full variable domain: KAGVTQTPRYLIKTRGQQVTLSCSPISGHRSVSWYQQTPGQGLQFLFEYFSETQRNKGNFPGRFSGRQFSNSRSEMNVSTLELGDSALYLCASSRQGLTDTQYFGPGTRLTVL.